The clone carrying this TCR beta chain was recorded at least ten times. Germline CDR1 reads MNHEY; CDR2 reads SVGEGT. The V and J ends lost 6 bases and 2 bases respectively, with 8 bases between them. The CDR3 has 13 residues. This record belongs to a study of response to subunit inactivated influenza vaccine. TCRdb reprocessed the RT-PCR reads with MiXCR, giving one entry per CDR3 protein. The repertoire has some 150,000 distinct CDR3 sequences, approximately 12% of them found once; the top ten carry roughly 29%. This sample was also put to use in a study of T cells expressing NK-cell markers. According to that study: UMI-tagged 5'RACE template switching yielded the TCR beta cDNA. Sorting was limited to alpha-beta TCR-expressing T cells with an anti-gamma-delta TCR antibody in several experiments. In four donors, dominant clonotypes made up roughly 25-60.1% of CD3+CD56-NKG2C+ cells. What remained unclear was the HCMV specificity of expanded NKG2C+ T cell clones.

The clonotype was recovered from a man aged 50-59 years who received an inactivated influenza vaccine. The specimen comprised CD8+ T cells sorted from PBMCs, sampled about 12 days after vaccination. The V gene is TRBV6-2 or TRBV6-3, the J gene TRBJ2-1, with D possibly being TRBD1 (6 bases). The CDR3 spells CASSDRTYNEQFF. In nucleotides, the CDR3 is TGTGCCAGCAGCGACAGGACCTACAATGAGCAGTTCTTC.